This T cell receptor beta chain came from a study of T cell responses to AZD1222 COVID-19 vaccine. With regard to this clone: What it binds is unknown.

Measured with immunoSEQ multiplex PCR; TCRdb has only the in-frame clones, and not every one. The sample has 150,000 to 200,000 clones, 90% seen once. Study observations and caveats: At 160-218 and 743-854, vaccine-associated CD4 TCRs were dominant, and they spanned spike.

This TCR derives from an adult who received the AZD1222 COVID-19 vaccine. Source: peripheral blood, taken 28 days after the second AZD1222 dose.

CDR3 residues: CASSVDSYNSPLHF. The CDR3 DNA is TGTGCCAGCAGCGTAGACAGTTATAATTCACCCCTCCACTTT. V is TRBV9 and J is TRBJ1-6; D is ambiguous. CDR3 length equals 14 residues. CDR1 is SGDLS and CDR2 is YYNGEE in the germline V gene. The V end lost 0 bases, the J end lost 4 bases, and 5 bases lay between the germline ends.